A single sample is the source of the 7 T cell receptor beta chains below, sequenced in a study of OX40 agonist ivuxolimab in advanced cancers. TCRdb keeps only in-frame clones here, not all; method: immunoSEQ multiplex PCR. The sample holds fewer than 85,000 clones; about 87% are singletons and the top ten take around 7.2%. The sequencing here drew on CD4+ or CD8+ T cells sorted from blood, taken in a trial of the OX40 agonist ivuxolimab. These TCRs come from an adult with an advanced solid tumor such as melanoma, head and neck, liver or kidney cancer.

The chain uses TRBV5-6 and TRBJ2-5; perhaps TRBD2 as D (5 bases). With 4 bases removed from V and 2 bases from J, the gap between germline ends came to 15 bases. The V gene's germline CDR1 is SGHDT and CDR2 YYEEEE. The CDR3 contains 15 residues. CDR3 sequence (DNA): TGTGCCAGCAGCGCACCGGGAATTCTACAAGAGACCCAGTACTTC. It is translated as CASSAPGILQETQYF.

The rearrangement joins TRBV7-2 to TRBJ2-7, with 9 nucleotides matching TRBD1. CDR1 and CDR2 (germline): SGHTA, FQGNSA. The CDR3 extends over 17 amino acids. V shed 5 bases, J shed 4 bases, and the junction held 15 bases outside the gene matches. In DNA, the CDR3 is TGTGCCAGCAGCCAGTCAACCTCCGGGACAGGGAAATACGAGCAGTACTTC. This codes for CASSQSTSGTGKYEQYF.

The gene calls are TRBV7-6 and TRBJ2-5; weak D call: TRBD1 (6 bases). The DNA end lines up better with TRBJ2-7; the J call may be wrong. CDR1 SGHVS and CDR2 FNYEAQ come from the germline V gene. CDR3 length equals 13 residues. Here the CDR3 reads CASSHSQGYEQYF. Here the CDR3 DNA reads TGTGCCAGCAGCCATTCACAGGGATACGAGCAGTACTTC.

This clone was found a few times. The rearrangement joins TRBV19 to TRBJ2-7; tentative D call: TRBD2 (6 bases). Germline CDR1 is LNHDA and CDR2 is SQIVND (reference sequence). The CDR3 covers 15 residues. The V and J ends lost 3 bases and 6 bases respectively, with 18 bases between them. The CDR3 DNA is TGTGCCAGTAGTATTTCCCCGGGACTGGGGGGCGAGCAGTACTTC. Translation gives CASSISPGLGGEQYF.

The chain employs TRBV7-8 and TRBJ1-5, with D perhaps TRBD1 (6 bases). Germline loops: CDR1 SGHVS, CDR2 FQNEAQ. V lost 5 bases and J 3 bases, leaving 14 bases between the germline ends. The CDR3 has 15 residues. CDR3 nucleotide sequence: TGTGCCAGCAGCGGGGGCAGGTCCGACAATCAGCCCCAGCATTTT. Its translation: CASSGGRSDNQPQHF.

The chain couples TRBV9 to TRBJ1-6; unclear D gene. The V gene's germline CDR1 is SGDLS and CDR2 YYNGEE. V lost 4 bases and J lost 0, with 8 bases in between. The CDR3 is 15 residues long. This CDR3 is CASSPRSSYNSPLHF. The CDR3 DNA reads as TGTGCCAGCAGCCCCCGGAGCTCCTATAATTCACCCCTCCACTTT.

This clone was recorded once. The chain is built from TRBV6-1 and TRBJ2-1, with 9 bases lining up with TRBD2. This CDR3 region has 15 residues. Germline CDR1 reads MNHNS; CDR2 reads SASEGT. V shed 3 bases and J 4 bases; nucleotides not matched to a gene: 4. CDR3 bases: TGTGCCAGCAGTGATAGGCTAGCGGGGTACAATGAGCAGTTCTTC. Its protein product is CASSDRLAGYNEQFF.